Listed below are T cell receptor beta chains from one sample, sequenced in a study of cytomegalovirus exposure and HLA in healthy donors. The table came from immunoSEQ multiplex PCR; TCRdb's copy has only in-frame clones and leaves some out. The top ten hold about 32% of the sample, which has roughly 120,000 clones, about 75% seen once. Sample: PBMCs. The receptors stem from a man aged 55 to 70 in good health and CMV-seropositive. Both conserved end residues are part of each CDR3. A D gene is named only where the DNA matches it firmly. The size entry is marked missing in some rows and otherwise reads once, few, many or a size class.

>TRBV7-7|.|.|TRBJ2-1
CASSSGLYNEQFF
TGTGCTAGCAGCTCGGGACTTTACAATGAGCAGTTCTTC
>TRBV6-6|.|.|TRBJ1-5
CASSPKGDQPQHF
TGTGCCAGCAGTCCCAAGGGGGATCAGCCCCAGCATTTT
>TRBV28|.|TRBD1|TRBJ1-2
CASGQVANYGYTF
TGTGCCAGCGGACAGGTCGCTAACTATGGCTACACCTTC
>TRBV9|once|.|TRBJ1-1
CASSVGGGLNTEAFF
TGTGCCAGCAGCGTAGGGGGGGGGTTGAACACTGAAGCTTTCTTT
>TRBV28|.|TRBD1|TRBJ2-7
CASTRGTGVLGHNDEQYF
TGTGCCAGCACTAGAGGGACAGGGGTTTTGGGCCATAATGACGAGCAGTACTTC
>TRBV11-3|.|.|TRBJ2-7
CASSLSQGLGEQYF
TGTGCCAGCAGCTTAAGTCAGGGTTTGGGCGAGCAGTACTTC
>TRBV5-5|.|.|TRBJ1-1
CASHTMGALNTEAFF
TGTGCCAGTCACACTATGGGGGCCCTGAACACTGAAGCTTTCTTT
>TRBV5-1|.|.|TRBJ2-3
CASSPGTQLTHAPYF
TGCGCCAGCAGCCCGGGGACTCAGCTCACTCATGCCCCGTATTTT
>TRBV9|few|.|TRBJ1-2
CASSVGGGDYGYTF
TGTGCCAGCAGCGTCGGGGGAGGAGACTATGGCTACACCTTC
>TRBV6-1|.|.|TRBJ2-3
CASSGSVAEGDTQYF
TGTGCCAGCAGTGGGTCCGTCGCTGAGGGAGATACGCAGTATTTT
>TRBV28|few|TRBD1|TRBJ1-5
CASSLVQGEGQPQHF
TGTGCCAGCAGTCTTGTACAGGGGGAAGGCCAGCCCCAGCATTTT
>TRBV5-4|.|TRBD1|TRBJ1-2
CASSLGTGGGYTF
TGTGCCAGCAGCTTGGGGACAGGGGGTGGCTACACCTTC
>TRBV5-4|.|.|TRBJ1-3
CASSFRGVGNTIYF
TGTGCCAGCAGCTTTCGCGGGGTCGGAAACACCATATATTTT
>TRBV9|.|TRBD2|TRBJ2-2
CASNRPGGSTGELFF
TGTGCCAGCAACAGACCGGGGGGGAGCACCGGGGAGCTGTTTTTT
>TRBV5-1|many|.|TRBJ2-5
CASSLGQIQETQYF
TGCGCCAGCAGCTTGGGACAGATCCAAGAGACCCAGTACTTC
>TRBV2|.|TRBD1|TRBJ1-2
CASSTPGQAYTF
TGTGCCAGCAGTACTCCGGGACAGGCCTACACCTTC
>TRBV6-5|.|.|TRBJ1-1
CASSYEMNTEAFF
TGTGCCAGCAGTTATGAGATGAACACTGAAGCTTTCTTT
>TRBV7-2|.|TRBD2|TRBJ2-1
CASSPGLALDEQFF
TGTGCCAGCAGCCCCGGACTAGCTCTCGATGAGCAGTTCTTC
>TRBV6-1|.|TRBD1|TRBJ2-3
CASVKPGQGTDTQYF
TGTGCCAGCGTAAAACCGGGACAGGGGACAGATACGCAGTATTTT
>TRBV7-6|.|TRBD2|TRBJ2-2
CASSFPSGGSHTGELFF
TGTGCCAGCAGCTTCCCCTCCGGGGGGAGTCACACCGGGGAGCTGTTTTTT
>TRBV6-5|few|TRBD1|TRBJ1-6
CATCTDRGWSPLHF
TGTGCCACCTGTACCGACAGGGGATGGTCACCCCTCCACTTT
>TRBV5-5|.|TRBD2|TRBJ2-3
CASRDTSGSVIDTQYF
TGTGCCAGCAGGGATACTAGCGGGAGTGTAATAGATACGCAGTATTTT
>TRBV11-2|few|.|TRBJ2-3
CASSPRLADTQYF
TGTGCCAGCAGCCCCAGACTAGCAGATACGCAGTATTTT
>TRBV11-2|.|TRBD1|TRBJ1-2
CASSLDGGTGTYGYTF
TGTGCCAGCAGCTTAGACGGTGGGACAGGCACCTATGGCTACACCTTC
>TRBV5-1|.|TRBD1|TRBJ1-2
CASSRWTGEDGGYTF
TGCGCCAGCAGCCGATGGACAGGGGAGGACGGTGGCTACACCTTC
>TRBV29-1|.|.|TRBJ2-7
CSVLAGTPPNEQYF
TGCAGCGTCCTCGCTGGGACACCTCCCAACGAGCAGTACTTC
>TRBV5-1|.|TRBD1|TRBJ1-1
CASSGYRGTEAFF
TGCGCCAGCAGCGGATACAGGGGGACCGAAGCTTTCTTT
>TRBV9|.|.|TRBJ2-1
CASSVDSSWAGNNEQFF
TGTGCCAGCAGCGTAGATAGTAGTTGGGCAGGTAATAATGAGCAGTTCTTC
>TRBV6-1|few|.|TRBJ1-3
CASSEMRAIGNTIYF
TGTGCCAGCAGTGAAATGAGAGCGATTGGAAACACCATATATTTT
>TRBV6-5|few|TRBD1|TRBJ1-2
CASSDQQGNYGYTF
TGTGCCAGCAGCGATCAACAGGGGAACTATGGCTACACCTTC
>TRBV7-3|.|.|TRBJ1-1
CASSPSGGYTEAFF
TGTGCCAGCAGCCCCTCGGGAGGGTACACTGAAGCTTTCTTT
>TRBV2|.|.|TRBJ2-7
CASSGGDSAGSYEQYF
TGTGCCAGCAGTGGAGGGGACTCTGCAGGCTCCTACGAGCAGTACTTC
>TRBV6-5|.|.|TRBJ2-7
CASRIGGSPGGEQYF
TGTGCCAGCAGGATAGGGGGATCCCCGGGTGGGGAGCAGTACTTC
>TRBV5-4|.|TRBD1|TRBJ1-2
CASSPGQTYGYTF
TGTGCCAGCAGCCCGGGACAGACCTATGGCTACACCTTC
>TRBV19|.|TRBD2|TRBJ2-3
CASSRSGGTDTQYF
TGTGCCAGTAGTAGGTCGGGAGGAACAGATACGCAGTATTTT
>TRBV6-5|.|.|TRBJ1-2
CASSNRAHYGYTF
TGTGCCAGCAGCAACAGGGCCCACTATGGCTACACCTTC
>TRBV30|.|.|TRBJ2-6
CAWTPSSGANVLTF
TGTGCCTGGACGCCCAGCTCTGGGGCCAACGTCCTGACTTTC
>TRBV7-9|.|.|TRBJ2-3
CASSFSPLALALDTQYF
TGTGCCAGCAGCTTTTCTCCATTAGCATTAGCTTTAGATACGCAGTATTTT
>TRBV19|.|TRBD1|TRBJ2-5
CASSISGQGAFETQYF
TGTGCCAGTAGTATCTCCGGACAGGGGGCTTTCGAGACCCAGTACTTC
>TRBV5-1|.|.|TRBJ2-7
CASSLVGGYEQYF
TGCGCCAGCAGCCTCGTCGGGGGCTACGAGCAGTACTTC
>TRBV27|.|TRBD1|TRBJ1-2
CASSPSGTGSFYGYTF
TGTGCCAGCAGTCCGTCCGGGACAGGGAGCTTCTATGGCTACACCTTC
>TRBV11-3|.|.|TRBJ2-2
CASSLSGAGELFF
TGTGCCAGCAGCTTATCAGGGGCCGGGGAGCTGTTTTTT
>TRBV4-1|.|.|TRBJ1-4
CASSQLLGRDGKLFF
TGCGCCAGCAGCCAACTACTGGGGCGGGACGGAAAACTGTTTTTT
>TRBV10-3|.|.|TRBJ2-3
CAISETWATDTQYF
TGTGCCATCAGTGAGACGTGGGCGACAGATACGCAGTATTTT
>TRBV28|few|.|TRBJ1-3
CASTGRAAGNTIYF
TGTGCCAGCACGGGCAGGGCGGCTGGAAACACCATATATTTT
>TRBV19|.|TRBD1|TRBJ1-3
CARVQGNGNTIYF
TGTGCCAGAGTACAGGGGAATGGGAACACCATATATTTT
>TRBV2|few|.|TRBJ1-1
CASSHDGVNTEAFF
TGTGCCAGCAGTCACGACGGGGTGAACACTGAAGCTTTCTTT
>TRBV5-1|.|.|TRBJ2-7
CASSLDLSEQYF
TGCGCCAGCAGCTTGGACTTGAGCGAGCAGTACTTC
>TRBV11-1|.|TRBD2|TRBJ2-3
CASSFLSGRGTDTQYF
TGTGCCAGCAGCTTCCTTAGCGGGAGAGGAACAGATACGCAGTATTTT
>TRBV28|once|TRBD1|TRBJ2-4
CASSSDRGKNSQYF
TGTGCCAGCAGTTCGGACAGGGGAAAAAACAGTCAGTACTTC
>TRBV5-1|.|.|TRBJ2-7
CASSFIGDEQYF
TGCGCCAGCAGCTTTATAGGGGACGAGCAGTACTTC
>TRBV5-1|.|TRBD2|TRBJ2-1
CASSPPVLADVTHEQFF
TGCGCCAGCAGCCCCCCCGTTCTAGCGGACGTTACACATGAGCAGTTCTTC
>TRBV30|once|.|TRBJ1-1
CAWNPTENTEAFF
TGTGCCTGGAACCCGACAGAGAACACTGAAGCTTTCTTT
>TRBV16|few|.|TRBJ1-5
CASSQSSDQPQHF
TGTGCCAGCAGCCAATCGTCCGATCAGCCCCAGCATTTT
>TRBV28|.|.|TRBJ1-5
CASSNDQGTSPNQPQHF
TGTGCCAGCAGCAACGATCAGGGGACCAGCCCCAATCAGCCCCAGCATTTT
>TRBV9|.|.|TRBJ1-3
CASSVGQGSSGNTIYF
TGTGCCAGCAGCGTAGGGCAGGGGAGCTCTGGAAACACCATATATTTT
>TRBV19|.|TRBD1|TRBJ1-5
CASSIIPGQGSRKPQHF
TGTGCCAGTAGTATAATTCCGGGACAGGGATCAAGGAAGCCCCAGCATTTT
>TRBV9|.|TRBD1|TRBJ1-1
CASSAKDRVMNTEAFF
TGTGCCAGCAGCGCTAAAGACAGGGTCATGAACACTGAAGCTTTCTTT